This T cell receptor beta chain is from a study of post-analysis software for immune sequencing data. This clonotype was counted a few times. As yet, its antigen is unknown. The authors incorporated unique molecular identifiers into the TCR beta cDNA libraries. TCRdb re-called the PCR reads with MiXCR, one entry per CDR3 protein. The sample consists of about 820,000 distinct CDR3 sequences, about 57% of them appearing once. This CDR3 is 16 amino acids long. The V gene lost 0 bases and the J gene lost 2 bases, with 12 bases spanning the gap. Germline-derived CDR1 and CDR2 are MNHEY and SVGAGI. Study-level results: There were a few TRBV segments more frequent in patients than controls, and TRBV5-6, TRBV5-1 and TRBV20-1 were among them. Significantly lower normalized Chao1 diversity was seen in multiple sclerosis patients than in controls.

The TCR comes from a girl aged 5-17 years with multiple sclerosis. The sample comprised blood. The V and J genes are TRBV6-5 and TRBJ2-3; tentatively, D is TRBD1 (6 bases). The CDR3 nucleotides are TGTGCCAGCAGTTACTCGCCACAGGGTCACACAGATACGCAGTATTTT. The encoded protein is CASSYSPQGHTDTQYF.